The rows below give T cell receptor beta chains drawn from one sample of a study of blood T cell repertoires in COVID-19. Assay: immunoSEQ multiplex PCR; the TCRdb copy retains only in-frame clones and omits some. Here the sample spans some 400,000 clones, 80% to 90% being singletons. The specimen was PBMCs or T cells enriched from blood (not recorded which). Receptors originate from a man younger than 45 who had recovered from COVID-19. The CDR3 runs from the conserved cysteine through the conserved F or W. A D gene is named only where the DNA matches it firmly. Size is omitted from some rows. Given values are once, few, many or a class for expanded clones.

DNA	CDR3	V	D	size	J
TGTGCCAGCAGCGCTACTAAGTCAGCATTCTACACCTTC	CASSATKSAFYTF	TRBV27	.	.	TRBJ1-2
TGCAGCGTTCTTCGGGGGGGGATTGGCGACTATGGCTACACCTTC	CSVLRGGIGDYGYTF	TRBV29-1	.	.	TRBJ1-2
TGCGCCAGCAGCGAACAGGGTGAAGGAAAACTGTTTTTT	CASSEQGEGKLFF	TRBV5-1	.	.	TRBJ1-4
TGTGCCAGCAGCAGTGGACAGGCCAAATTGATTTCGTACACCGGGGAGCTGTTTTTT	CASSSGQAKLISYTGELFF	TRBV11-2	TRBD1	.	TRBJ2-2
TGTGCCAGCAGTCAAGCCGGGACAGCTTTTTACGAGCAGTACTTC	CASSQAGTAFYEQYF	TRBV6-1	TRBD1	.	TRBJ2-7
TGTGCCAGCATGACTGGGCCGGGGAACTATGGCTACACCTTC	CASMTGPGNYGYTF	TRBV6-5	.	.	TRBJ1-2
TGCAGCGTTGACCGTAACTATGGCTACACCTTC	CSVDRNYGYTF	TRBV29-1	.	.	TRBJ1-2
TGTGCCAGCAGTTCAACAGAGAACACTGAAGCTTTCTTT	CASSSTENTEAFF	TRBV6-6	.	.	TRBJ1-1
TGCGCCAGCAGCCGAAAGATGGGCGCGTACGGCACTGAAGCTTTCTTT	CASSRKMGAYGTEAFF	TRBV4-1	.	.	TRBJ1-1
TGTGCCAGCCATCGTCCGGGACAGGTCACAGATACGCAGTATTTT	CASHRPGQVTDTQYF	TRBV2	TRBD1	.	TRBJ2-3
TGTGCCAGCAGTTTAAGCGGGGGGGTCCGCACAGATACGCAGTATTTT	CASSLSGGVRTDTQYF	TRBV6-6	TRBD2	.	TRBJ2-3
TGTGCCAGCAGTTTAGCGGCAGGATACGAGCAGTACTTC	CASSLAAGYEQYF	TRBV12-3/TRBV12-4	.	.	TRBJ2-7
TGCGCCAGCAGCTCCCGGGACAGGAATTCACCCCTCCACTTT	CASSSRDRNSPLHF	TRBV5-1	TRBD1	.	TRBJ1-6
TGTGCCAGCAGCTTAGGGGGAGCCAATCAGCCCCAGCATTTT	CASSLGGANQPQHF	TRBV7-9	.	once	TRBJ1-5
TGTGCCAGCAGTTACTCAGTCTACTACGAGCAGTACTTC	CASSYSVYYEQYF	TRBV6-5	.	.	TRBJ2-7
TGTGCTAGTGGTTTCCCGGGCTACACCTTC	CASGFPGYTF	TRBV12-5	.	few	TRBJ1-2
TGTGCCAGCAGCCTAAGACCTACAGGGGGCTCGGGTGAGACCCAGTACTTC	CASSLRPTGGSGETQYF	TRBV7-6	TRBD1	.	TRBJ2-5
TGCGCCAGCAGCATATCGTCCACAGATACGCAGTATTTT	CASSISSTDTQYF	TRBV5-1	.	.	TRBJ2-3
TGCGCCAGCAGTGAGGCAGGGGGAGATACGCAGTATTTT	CASSEAGGDTQYF	TRBV10-1	TRBD1	once	TRBJ2-3
TGTGCCAGCAGCCAAGAAGATCTTAGGGTCTCAGGGGGCGATCGCACCTTC	CASSQEDLRVSGGDRTF	TRBV14	TRBD1	.	TRBJ1-2
TGTGCCAGCAGCTTAGCAGTCGGGGAGCTGTTTTTT	CASSLAVGELFF	TRBV11-2	.	few	TRBJ2-2
TGTGCCAGCTCACTGGGGATGACAGGGAGCCTCTCTGGGGCCAACGTCCTGACTTTC	CASSLGMTGSLSGANVLTF	TRBV18	TRBD1	.	TRBJ2-6
TGCGCCAGCAGCCACCCCCGGACAGCGATGTCTGAAGCTTTCTTT	CASSHPRTAMSEAFF	TRBV4-1	.	.	TRBJ1-1
TGTGCCAGCAGCCAAAGGACAGGGCTCGAGCAGTACTTC	CASSQRTGLEQYF	TRBV3-1/TRBV3-2	TRBD1	.	TRBJ2-7
TGTGCCAGCTCACCGGACAGGGGCTATGGCTACACCTTC	CASSPDRGYGYTF	TRBV5-4	TRBD1	.	TRBJ1-2
TGTGCCAGCAGCCAAGCCCAAGGGAGGTCTGAAGCTTTCTTT	CASSQAQGRSEAFF	TRBV3-1/TRBV3-2	.	.	TRBJ1-1
TGTGCCAGTAGTGCCAGGGGCGGGAACTATGGCTACACCTTC	CASSARGGNYGYTF	TRBV19	.	.	TRBJ1-2
TGTGCCAGTAGTCCAGGACAGGGTTACACTGAAGCTTTCTTT	CASSPGQGYTEAFF	TRBV19	TRBD1	few	TRBJ1-1
TGCAGCGTTGAGGGCAGGGGGCTGGACTATGGCTACACCTTC	CSVEGRGLDYGYTF	TRBV29-1	TRBD1	.	TRBJ1-2
TGCGCCAGCAGCTGGGACGCCGGGACAGCTTACGAGCAGTACTTC	CASSWDAGTAYEQYF	TRBV5-1	TRBD1	.	TRBJ2-7
TGTGCCAGCAGCTTGGGACAGGGAATGGGGACTGAAGCTTTCTTT	CASSLGQGMGTEAFF	TRBV5-4	TRBD1	.	TRBJ1-1
TGTGCCATCAGTCCGATTAGCGGGGGCGCCGGGGAGCTGTTTTTT	CAISPISGGAGELFF	TRBV10-3	TRBD2	.	TRBJ2-2
TGTGCCAGTAGTATATCTGGACAGGGGGCTTTCGGCTATGGCTACACCTTC	CASSISGQGAFGYGYTF	TRBV19	TRBD1	.	TRBJ1-2
TGTGCCAGTAGTATTCCCGGACAGCCAGTACAACTCTATGGCTACACCTTC	CASSIPGQPVQLYGYTF	TRBV19	.	once	TRBJ1-2
TGTGCCAGCAGCGGACAGACACCGGGACAGGGGGGGAGCTATGGCTACACCTTC	CASSGQTPGQGGSYGYTF	TRBV9	TRBD1	.	TRBJ1-2
TGTGCCAGCAGCCCGACAACAGGGGACGAGCAGTACTTC	CASSPTTGDEQYF	TRBV5-4	TRBD1	.	TRBJ2-7
TGCAGCGTTGAAGGACTAGCGGGAATCGACGAGCAGTACTTC	CSVEGLAGIDEQYF	TRBV29-1	TRBD2	.	TRBJ2-7
TGCAGCGTTGGGACTAGCCTCTACAATGAGCAGTTCTTC	CSVGTSLYNEQFF	TRBV29-1	TRBD2	.	TRBJ2-1
TGTGCCACCAGTCTCCCGGAGGGCAATGAGCAGTTCTTC	CATSLPEGNEQFF	TRBV15	.	.	TRBJ2-1
TGCAGTGCTCCCCCCCAAGATACGCAGTATTTT	CSAPPQDTQYF	TRBV20-1	.	.	TRBJ2-3
TGCGCCAGCAGCCAAGAGGTGGCGGGCAGCTCTGGAAACACCATATATTTT	CASSQEVAGSSGNTIYF	TRBV4-3	.	.	TRBJ1-3
TGTGCCAGCTCACCAACCCGTACCGGCGAGCAGTACTTC	CASSPTRTGEQYF	TRBV18	.	.	TRBJ2-7
TGCGCCAGCAGCTTGGGCGGGGGGCTGGATGAGCAGTTCTTC	CASSLGGGLDEQFF	TRBV5-1	TRBD2	.	TRBJ2-1
TGCGCCAGCAGCTACGGGGGGAGCTCTGGAAACACCATATATTTT	CASSYGGSSGNTIYF	TRBV5-1	.	few	TRBJ1-3
TGTGCCAGCAGCTTAGCGTTTTCTGAGAGGACCCAGTACTTC	CASSLAFSERTQYF	TRBV7-2	.	.	TRBJ2-5
TGTGCCAGCAGCAAAGCGCTAGTAGGGAGGCCTAATGAAAAACTGTTTTTT	CASSKALVGRPNEKLFF	TRBV21-1	.	.	TRBJ1-4
TGCAGCGTTGGAAGAGGACAGGTGTTAACTGAAGCTTTCTTT	CSVGRGQVLTEAFF	TRBV29-1	TRBD1	.	TRBJ1-1
TGTGCCATCAGTGAGGGGACTAGCGGGGGATACGAGCAGTACTTC	CAISEGTSGGYEQYF	TRBV10-3	TRBD2	.	TRBJ2-7
TGTGCCAGCATCCCTGCGGTGTATCCGAGCTCCTACGAGCAGTACTTC	CASIPAVYPSSYEQYF	TRBV7-9	.	.	TRBJ2-7
TGTGCCAGCAGATCGGGACAGGGAGGTTCACCCCTCCACTTT	CASRSGQGGSPLHF	TRBV2	TRBD1	once	TRBJ1-6
TGCGCCAGCAGCCCTGGGACAGTTCCCTCTGGGGCCAACGTCCTGACTTTC	CASSPGTVPSGANVLTF	TRBV4-1	TRBD1	.	TRBJ2-6
TGTGCCAGCAGCGTAGGTAGCGGTTACAATGAGCAGTTCTTC	CASSVGSGYNEQFF	TRBV9	.	.	TRBJ2-1
TGTGCCAGCAGGCCAGACTCAGGGCGCGGAGTTGAGCAGTTCTTC	CASRPDSGRGVEQFF	TRBV6-5	.	.	TRBJ2-1
TGTGCCAGCAGGCAACAGGTAACACTCTCCTACAATGAGCAGTTCTTC	CASRQQVTLSYNEQFF	TRBV2	.	.	TRBJ2-1
TGTGCCAGTAGTGACAGTGGCAATTCACCCCTCCACTTT	CASSDSGNSPLHF	TRBV19	.	once	TRBJ1-6
TGTGCCAGCAGCCAAAACAGGGGCCCTAGCAATCAGCCCCAGCATTTT	CASSQNRGPSNQPQHF	TRBV7-2	TRBD1	.	TRBJ1-5
TGTGCCAGCAGCTTGGGATTTGTTGGACAGCCTGGCTACACCTTC	CASSLGFVGQPGYTF	TRBV5-8	.	.	TRBJ1-2